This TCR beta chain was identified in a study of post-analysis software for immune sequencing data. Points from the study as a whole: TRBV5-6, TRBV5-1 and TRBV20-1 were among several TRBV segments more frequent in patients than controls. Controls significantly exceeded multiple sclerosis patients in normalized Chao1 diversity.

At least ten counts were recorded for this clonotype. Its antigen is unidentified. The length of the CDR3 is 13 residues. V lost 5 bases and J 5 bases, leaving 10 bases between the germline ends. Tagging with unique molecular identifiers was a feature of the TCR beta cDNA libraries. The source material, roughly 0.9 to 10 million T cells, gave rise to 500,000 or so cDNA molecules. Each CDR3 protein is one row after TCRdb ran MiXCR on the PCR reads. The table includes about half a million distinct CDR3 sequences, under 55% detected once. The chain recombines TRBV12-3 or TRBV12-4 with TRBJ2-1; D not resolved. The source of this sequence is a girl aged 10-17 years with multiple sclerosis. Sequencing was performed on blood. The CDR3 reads CASSLSINNEQFF. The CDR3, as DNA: TGTGCCAGCAGTCTGAGCATCAACAATGAGCAGTTCTTC.